Sequencing of this T cell receptor (beta chain) was carried out in a study of neurological immune-mediated disorders. Regarding the study as a whole: Private repertoires in all groups were suggested by the finding that expanded clones across subjects shared no CDR3 amino acid sequences.

5'RACE employing 10-nucleotide random UMIs yielded the cDNA. MiXCR, run by TCRdb on the 5' RACE reads, gives a single entry per CDR3 protein. The repertoire holds 77,000 or so distinct CDR3 sequences, with 9.4% as singletons. This clonotype was seen many times. The antigen is undetermined. For the unsorted libraries, 2 million PBMCs stored at -80 C served as input. The CDR3 is made up of 16 amino acids. CDR1 and CDR2 (germline): SEHNR, FQNEAQ (reference sequence). Trimming left V 4 bases short and J 5 bases short, with 17 bases between. Source material: PBMCs. V usage is TRBV7-9 and J usage is TRBJ2-2, with D possibly being TRBD1 (6 bases). The source is a man aged 45-60 years in good health. The CDR3 DNA reads TGTGCCAGCAGCTCTTCAGGGGCGCTGGGGACCGGGGAGCTGTTTTTT. Translating it yields CASSSSGALGTGELFF. The entire variable domain, with the rest obtained from reference TRBV7-9 and TRBJ2-2, is as follows: DTGVSQNPRHKITKRGQNVTFRCDPISEHNRLYWYRQTLGQGPEFLTYFQNEAQLEKSRLLSDRFSAERPKGSFSTLEIQRTEQGDSAMYLCASSSSGALGTGELFFGEGSRLTVL.